Shown below are 2 T cell receptor beta chains from a single sample sequenced in a study of T cell responses to AZD1222 COVID-19 vaccine. Clones were sequenced by immunoSEQ multiplex PCR, and TCRdb holds only the in-frame ones, with some missing. The sample lists 120,000 or so clones, approximately 90% occurring once. Sequencing was performed on peripheral blood, taken on day 0 of MenACWY control vaccination. Receptors were obtained from an adult in good health.

V gene TRBV6-6 combines with J gene TRBJ1-4; D uncertain. V lost 0 bases to trimming and J lost 6 bases, with 8 bases between them. Germline loops: CDR1 MNHNY, CDR2 SVGAGI (reference sequence). The CDR3 runs 14 residues. The CDR3 DNA is TGTGCCAGCAGTTACTCGAGGAACGATGAAAAACTGTTTTTT. It is translated as CASSYSRNDEKLFF.

This rearrangement joins TRBV30 to TRBJ2-1; TRBD2 agrees at 7 bases. V shed 3 bases and J 6 bases; nucleotides not matched to a gene: 8. The CDR3 loop spans 14 amino acids. Germline CDR1 and CDR2: GTSNPN and SVGIG (reference sequence). CDR3 in amino acids: CAWRLAGAGNEQFF. The CDR3 nucleotides are TGTGCCTGGAGACTCGCGGGAGCCGGCAATGAGCAGTTCTTC.